The rows below give T cell receptor beta chains drawn from one sample of a study of human T cells and chemical hapten exposure. TCRdb called the RACE reads again in MiXCR, with one record for every CDR3 protein. The sample lists approximately 370,000 distinct CDR3 sequences; around 5.5% were seen once. The starting material was whole blood, obtained in connection with sensitization to the hapten diphenylcyclopropenone (DPC). The receptors derive from a woman younger than 30 with alopecia areata. Some clones in this sample may be carry-over from other donors' samples. Both conserved end residues are part of each CDR3. Each record gives: CDR3 length, V gene, J gene, D gene, clone size, CDR3 protein, CDR3 DNA. D genes are given only for firm matches. Part of the rows lack a size; the others show once, few, many or a class for expanded clones.

16,TRBV7-8,TRBJ2-2,TRBD2,NA,CASSAISGGWTGELFF,TGTGCCAGCAGCGCGATTAGCGGGGGGTGGACCGGGGAGCTGTTTTTT
16,TRBV21-1,TRBJ1-5,NA,few,CASSKGAGYHNQPQHF,TGTGCCAGCAGCAAAGGGGCCGGGTATCACAATCAGCCCCAGCATTTT
16,TRBV6-1,TRBJ2-3,TRBD2,NA,CASSVWAGDSTDTQYF,TGTGCCAGCAGTGTTTGGGCGGGGGACAGCACAGATACGCAGTATTTT
13,TRBV7-2,TRBJ1-5,NA,NA,CASSLAMGQPQHF,TGTGCCAGCAGCTTAGCGATGGGTCAGCCCCAGCATTTT
12,TRBV6-5,TRBJ1-6,NA,NA,CASSYSDSPLHF,TGTGCCAGCAGTTACTCTGACTCACCCCTCCACTTT
17,TRBV6-6,TRBJ1-2,NA,few,CASLRDTSGTGYYGYTF,TGTGCCAGCTTACGGGATACTTCCGGGACGGGATACTATGGCTACACCTTC
14,TRBV20-1,TRBJ1-5,NA,many,CSAREGASNQPQHF,TGCAGTGCTAGAGAGGGGGCTAGCAATCAGCCCCAGCATTTT
15,TRBV5-8,TRBJ1-5,TRBD1,NA,CASSIGQGRNQPQHF,TGTGCCAGCAGCATCGGACAGGGGCGCAATCAGCCCCAGCATTTT
13,TRBV12-3/TRBV12-4,TRBJ1-2,TRBD1,many,CASRTGDNYGYTF,TGTGCCAGCAGGACAGGGGATAACTATGGCTACACCTTC
15,TRBV7-2,TRBJ1-2,NA,NA,CASSSPAAGYYGYTF,TGTGCCAGCAGCTCCCCTGCGGCAGGCTACTATGGCTACACCTTC
16,TRBV6-5,TRBJ2-3,TRBD2,NA,CASKVASGGPTDTQYF,TGTGCCAGCAAAGTCGCTAGCGGGGGGCCCACAGATACGCAGTATTTT
15,TRBV27,TRBJ1-6,TRBD1,NA,CASSLSGQGVSPLHF,TGTGCCAGCAGTTTATCGGGACAGGGGGTCTCACCCCTCCACTTT
14,TRBV12-3/TRBV12-4,TRBJ1-1,NA,many,CASSPFLLGSEAFF,TGTGCCAGCAGCCCTTTCCTTCTGGGCTCTGAAGCTTTCTTT
11,TRBV6-2/TRBV6-3,TRBJ1-6,NA,many,CASSYLVHLHF,TGTGCCAGCAGTTACTTGGTACACCTCCACTTT
13,TRBV2,TRBJ1-5,TRBD1,few,CASRQTGFQPQHF,TGTGCCAGCAGGCAGACAGGGTTTCAGCCCCAGCATTTT
14,TRBV6-5,TRBJ2-3,NA,NA,CASSYSDNTDTQYF,TGTGCCAGCAGTTACTCAGACAACACAGATACGCAGTATTTT
13,TRBV29-1,TRBJ1-1,NA,few,CSVAGTVNTEAFF,TGCAGCGTCGCTGGGACGGTGAACACTGAAGCTTTCTTT
12,TRBV28,TRBJ2-3,NA,many,CASSQGTDTQYF,TGTGCCAGCAGCCAGGGCACAGATACGCAGTATTTT
12,TRBV10-3,TRBJ2-1,NA,many,CAISEIRVEQFF,TGTGCCATCAGTGAGATAAGGGTCGAGCAGTTCTTC
15,TRBV6-6,TRBJ1-1,NA,few,CASSSRTELNTEAFF,TGTGCCAGCAGTTCACGGACAGAATTGAACACTGAAGCTTTCTTT
16,TRBV25-1,TRBJ1-1,TRBD1,many,CASGRGGQLKDTEAFF,TGTGCCAGCGGGAGGGGGGGACAGCTAAAGGACACTGAAGCTTTCTTT
14,TRBV12-3/TRBV12-4,TRBJ1-4,NA,many,CASSFGTENEKLFF,TGTGCCAGCAGTTTTGGGACGGAGAATGAAAAACTGTTTTTT
12,TRBV29-1,TRBJ1-2,TRBD1,NA,CSVADRGYGYTF,TGCAGCGTTGCGGACAGGGGGTATGGCTACACCTTC
16,TRBV2,TRBJ1-6,TRBD1,many,CASRGDRTRLNSPLHF,TGTGCCAGCAGAGGGGACAGAACCCGGCTAAATTCACCCCTCCACTTT
13,TRBV20-1,TRBJ2-7,NA,few,CSARDQHFYEQYF,TGCAGTGCTAGAGATCAACATTTTTACGAGCAGTACTTC
14,TRBV27,TRBJ1-1,TRBD1,few,CASRATGALTEAFF,TGTGCCAGCAGGGCTACAGGGGCCCTCACTGAAGCTTTCTTT
14,TRBV20-1,TRBJ2-3,NA,NA,CSARESGSTDTQYF,TGCAGTGCTAGAGAGTCAGGGTCCACAGATACGCAGTATTTT
16,TRBV7-2,TRBJ2-3,TRBD2,NA,CASSLAPGLVADTQYF,TGTGCCAGCAGCTTAGCGCCCGGACTAGTGGCAGATACGCAGTATTTT
16,TRBV5-1,TRBJ2-2,NA,NA,CASSLFRTPDTGELFF,TGCGCCAGCAGCTTATTCCGGACTCCAGACACCGGGGAGCTGTTTTTT
15,TRBV29-1,TRBJ1-1,NA,NA,CSVIAPERSNTEAFF,TGCAGCGTTATAGCCCCCGAAAGGTCGAACACTGAAGCTTTCTTT
15,TRBV7-9,TRBJ1-2,NA,NA,CASSLGAEASHGYTF,TGTGCCAGCAGCTTAGGAGCAGAAGCCTCACATGGCTACACCTTC
16,TRBV4-2,TRBJ2-3,NA,many,CASSQRGEGVPDTQYF,TGTGCCAGCAGCCAACGAGGTGAGGGGGTTCCAGATACGCAGTATTTT
17,TRBV5-8,TRBJ2-2,NA,NA,CASSLWTPIQNTGELFF,TGTGCCAGCAGCTTGTGGACACCGATTCAGAACACCGGGGAGCTGTTTTTT
12,TRBV27,TRBJ2-2,NA,many,CASYVRPGELFF,TGTGCCAGCTACGTTCGCCCCGGGGAGCTGTTTTTT
13,TRBV2,TRBJ1-2,NA,once,CATPNIADYGYTF,TGTGCCACCCCTAATATAGCCGACTATGGCTACACCTTC
14,TRBV6-4,TRBJ1-1,NA,NA,CASSISTENTEAFF,TGTGCCAGCAGTATTTCCACGGAGAACACTGAAGCTTTCTTT
12,TRBV7-9,TRBJ2-1,NA,few,CASSPAINEQFF,TGTGCCAGCAGCCCCGCTATCAATGAGCAGTTCTTC
13,TRBV5-6,TRBJ1-2,NA,few,CASSRSQRDGYTF,TGTGCCAGCTCCAGGTCTCAACGGGATGGCTACACCTTC
16,TRBV27,TRBJ2-2,NA,few,CASSLSGRTDTGELFF,TGTGCCAGCAGTTTATCTGGAAGAACCGACACCGGGGAGCTGTTTTTT
15,TRBV3-1,TRBJ2-2,TRBD1,NA,CASSQARGRTGELFF,TGTGCCAGCAGCCAAGCCAGGGGGCGCACCGGGGAGCTGTTTTTT
13,TRBV12-3/TRBV12-4,TRBJ1-1,NA,few,CASSSHTGTEAFF,TGTGCCAGCAGTTCCCACACAGGGACTGAAGCTTTCTTT
16,TRBV14,TRBJ1-1,NA,many,CASSQGQGWGNTEAFF,TGTGCCAGCAGCCAAGGGCAGGGATGGGGAAACACTGAAGCTTTCTTT
15,TRBV7-9,TRBJ2-3,NA,many,CASSLGRSSTDTQYF,TGTGCCAGCAGCTTAGGCAGGTCTAGCACAGATACGCAGTATTTT
13,TRBV5-1,TRBJ2-4,TRBD1,few,CASTLTGEDIQYF,TGCGCCAGCACCTTGACAGGGGAGGACATTCAGTACTTC
14,TRBV7-9,TRBJ2-5,NA,many,CASSLAGRSATQYF,TGTGCCAGCAGCTTAGCGGGGCGGTCGGCGACCCAGTACTTC
16,TRBV6-4,TRBJ2-3,TRBD2,many,CASSDSSGGGTDTQYF,TGTGCCAGCAGTGACTCGAGCGGGGGGGGTACAGATACGCAGTATTTT
15,TRBV20-1,TRBJ2-7,NA,NA,CSARDKRGDPYEQYF,TGCAGTGCTAGAGATAAGAGGGGGGACCCCTACGAGCAGTACTTC
14,TRBV27,TRBJ1-6,TRBD1,many,CASSLWDRSSPLHF,TGTGCCAGCAGTTTATGGGACAGGAGTTCACCCCTCCACTTT
14,TRBV7-2,TRBJ2-7,NA,many,CASSSGRGRYEQYF,TGTGCCAGCAGCTCGGGCAGGGGCCGGTACGAGCAGTACTTC
14,TRBV11-2,TRBJ1-4,NA,NA,CASSYRVVNEKLFF,TGTGCCAGCAGCTACAGGGTAGTTAATGAAAAACTGTTTTTT
13,TRBV2,TRBJ1-4,NA,NA,CASSERRSEKLFF,TGTGCCAGCAGTGAACGGAGGAGTGAAAAACTGTTTTTT
15,TRBV6-5,TRBJ1-6,NA,many,CASSYSSPNNSPLHF,TGTGCCAGCAGTTATTCGAGTCCGAATAATTCACCCCTCCACTTT
14,TRBV20-1,TRBJ2-7,TRBD2,few,CSARTSGGSYEQYF,TGCAGTGCTAGAACTAGCGGGGGGTCATACGAGCAGTACTTC